This T cell receptor beta chain derives from a study of cytotoxic CD8 clonotypes in ibrutinib-treated CLL. At the level of the study: Included were 11 to 12 relapsed/refractory and 15 treatment-naive patients, of whom 17 were IGHV unmutated. Timing of response sample collection was a median roughly twelve months after treatment start, with a range of 6 to 36. Sequenced samples delivered averages of 255,043 productive templates and roughly 94,000 productive rearrangements.

This clone has a handful of counts. Trimming took 0 bases from V and 4 from J, leaving 3 bases between them. Germline assignment: CDR1 SGHNT and CDR2 YENEEA. This CDR3 region has 12 residues. A 1 in 200,000 to 1 in 1 million T cell depth was the sequencing target. The data were produced by immunoSEQ multiplex PCR, yet TCRdb's version contains in-frame clones alone and is incomplete. Counted here are 25,000 to 30,000 clones, 75% to 85% occurring once; the ten biggest clones make up under 9.5%. The receptor was isolated from a human donor with chronic lymphocytic leukemia. V usage is TRBV11-3 and J usage is TRBJ1-1, with D unresolved. The sequences come from PBMCs, collected after 24 months of ibrutinib treatment. This chain's CDR3 is CASSLESTEAFF. CDR3 in DNA: TGTGCCAGCAGCTTAGAAAGCACTGAAGCTTTCTTT.